These 22 T cell receptor beta chains were all obtained from the same sample, sequenced in a study of cytomegalovirus exposure and HLA in healthy donors. TCRdb's table, derived via immunoSEQ multiplex PCR, lists solely in-frame clones and lacks some. The table records under 200,000 clones, 86% of them present only once. Sequences were obtained from PBMCs. These TCRs come from a woman between 25 and 40 years old in good health and CMV-seronegative.

The chain couples TRBV5-6 to TRBJ2-5, with D unclear. The CDR3 sequence is 14 residues long. Trimming removed 1 base from V and 6 bases from J, with 13 bases in between. Germline assignment: CDR1 SGHDT and CDR2 YYEEEE. The CDR3 nucleotides are TGTGCCAGCAGCTTGAGTGCGGCCAAGAAGACCCAGTACTTC. Amino acids: CASSLSAAKKTQYF.

This clone was picked up one time. The genes are TRBV19 and TRBJ2-7, with D hard to call. The V and J ends lost 3 bases and 1 base respectively, with 13 bases between them. The CDR3 sequence is 15 residues long. Germline V gene data show CDR1 as LNHDA and CDR2 as SQIVND (reference sequence). CDR3 sequence reads: CASSIGGGPSYEQYF. CDR3 nucleotide sequence: TGTGCCAGTAGTATTGGCGGTGGCCCGTCCTACGAGCAGTACTTC.

Details on this clone: Other nucleotide sequences in the sample specify the same CDR3. The chain combines TRBV6-5 with TRBJ2-2; the D gene is possibly TRBD2 (6 bases). V was pared by 2 bases and J by 6 bases, with 7 bases between. The CDR3 is made up of 13 amino acids. CDR1 and CDR2 (germline): MNHEY, SVGAGI. CDR3 protein: CASSYGGAGELFF. DNA for the CDR3: TGTGCCAGCAGTTACGGCGGGGCCGGGGAGCTGTTTTTT.

V gene TRBV6-5 combines with J gene TRBJ2-7; 12 bases line up with TRBD2. V shed 6 bases and J 6 bases; nucleotides not matched to a gene: 3. The CDR3 is 13 amino acids. Germline CDR1 is MNHEY and CDR2 is SVGAGI. CDR3: CASSRTSGAEQYF. Here the CDR3 DNA reads TGTGCCAGCAGCCGGACTAGCGGGGCCGAGCAGTACTTC.

This clone is a singleton in its sample. The V and J genes are TRBV11-2 and TRBJ1-1; perhaps TRBD1 as D (6 bases). The V end was cut by 7 bases, the J end by 7 bases, with 19 bases between. Germline V gives CDR1 SGHAT, CDR2 FQNNGV. The CDR3 is made up of 14 amino acids. CDR3 loop: CASKSQGHGSEAFF. CDR3 nucleotides: TGTGCCAGCAAGAGCCAGGGACACGGAAGTGAAGCTTTCTTT.

The chain employs TRBV27 and TRBJ2-7, with 14 positions matching TRBD2. V trimming: 6 bases; J trimming: 4 bases; junction bases outside the gene matches: 11. The CDR3 spans 17 residues. Germline CDR1 reads MNHEY; CDR2 reads SMNVEV (reference sequence). The CDR3 here is CASRSYPGTSGSYEQYF. DNA for the CDR3: TGTGCCAGCAGATCTTACCCGGGGACTAGCGGGAGTTACGAGCAGTACTTC.

The V gene is TRBV4-2, the J gene TRBJ2-5; 7 bases agree with TRBD1. Germline CDR1 is LGHNA and CDR2 is YNFKEQ. The CDR3 spans 16 residues. V trimming: 0 bases; J trimming: 2 bases; junction bases outside the gene matches: 6. The CDR3 DNA is TGTGCCAGCAGCCAAGATAGACAGGGACGGCAAGAGACCCAGTACTTC. Its translation is CASSQDRQGRQETQYF.

The rearrangement links TRBV5-5 to TRBJ2-5; perhaps D is TRBD1 or TRBD2 (5 bases each). The CDR3 covers 15 residues. V lost 0 bases and J 4 bases, leaving 13 bases between the germline ends. Germline V gene sequence: CDR1 SGHKS, CDR2 YYEKEE (reference sequence). The CDR3 sequence is CASSLGSWGSETQYF. The CDR3 DNA sequence: TGTGCCAGCAGCTTGGGCAGTTGGGGGTCAGAGACCCAGTACTTC.

This chain uses TRBV21-1 with TRBJ2-7; no DNA check was done on the table's D call, TRBD1. TRBV21-1 is noted as a pseudogene. CDR3 length: 16 amino acids. CDR3 DNA: TGTGCCAGCAGCAGAGGGACAGGGGAAAACTCCTACGAGCAGTACTTC. It codes for CASSRGTGENSYEQYF.

The V and J genes are TRBV6-1 and TRBJ2-7; no clear D gene. Trimming shortened V by 7 bases and J by 2 bases, and 6 bases separated the two germline ends. The CDR3 totals 11 residues. Per germline, CDR1 MNHNS and CDR2 SASEGT. The CDR3 bases are TGTGCCAGCAACACCGCCTACGAGCAGTACTTC. Translating it yields CASNTAYEQYF.

V is TRBV7-6 and J is TRBJ2-3; 8 bases are a match to TRBD1. CDR1 SGHVS and CDR2 FNYEAQ come from the germline V gene. Trimming removed 4 bases from V and 2 bases from J; junction bases left unmatched: 8. The CDR3 length is 16 residues. The CDR3 spells CASSSGTGRVTDTQYF. In DNA form, the CDR3 reads TGTGCCAGCAGCTCTGGGACAGGTCGGGTCACAGATACGCAGTATTTT.

The V and J genes are TRBV4-1 and TRBJ2-7; a weak D match, TRBD2 (6 bases). V lost 0 bases to trimming and J lost 5 bases, with 17 bases between them. The CDR3 has 16 amino acids. The germline V gene has CDR1 MGHRA and CDR2 YSYEKL. The CDR3 region is CASSQEGAPSADEQYF. In DNA, the CDR3 is TGCGCCAGCAGCCAAGAAGGAGCACCTAGCGCGGACGAGCAGTACTTC.

The chain is built from TRBV29-1 and TRBJ1-2, with 8 positions matching TRBD1. The CDR3 contains 13 residues. Trimming removed 1 base from V and 5 bases from J; junction bases left unmatched: 3. Germline CDR1 SQVTM, CDR2 ANQGSEA. CDR3 loop: CSVEARGQYGYTF. For the CDR3, the DNA is TGCAGCGTTGAAGCCAGGGGGCAATATGGCTACACCTTC.

This chain connects TRBV6-5 to TRBJ2-3, with 9 nucleotides matching TRBD1. CDR1 and CDR2 (germline): MNHEY, SVGAGI. CDR3 length equals 15 residues. Trimming cost V 7 bases and J 0 bases; bases outside gene matches: 5. The CDR3 loop is CASKRTGASTDTQYF. CDR3 nucleotide sequence: TGTGCCAGCAAAAGGACAGGGGCGAGCACAGATACGCAGTATTTT.

This sequence joins TRBV5-1 and TRBJ2-3; 8 bases are shared with TRBD1. The CDR3 is 14 amino acids. V gave up 4 bases and J gave up 4 bases; unmatched junction bases: 5. Germline loops: CDR1 SGHRS, CDR2 YFSETQ. The CDR3 DNA is TGCGCCAGCAGCAACCCGGACAGGGCAGATACGCAGTATTTT. This sequence encodes CASSNPDRADTQYF. The whole variable domain, filled in from reference TRBV5-1 and TRBJ2-3, reads KAGVTQTPRYLIKTRGQQVTLSCSPISGHRSVSWYQQTPGQGLQFLFEYFSETQRNKGNFPGRFSGRQFSNSRSEMNVSTLELGDSALYLCASSNPDRADTQYFGPGTRLTVL.

The chain combines TRBV5-4 with TRBJ2-7, with TRBD2 identical over 10 bases. This CDR3 has 15 residues. Trimming cost V 4 bases and J 6 bases; bases outside gene matches: 10. The germline gives CDR1 SGHNT, CDR2 YYREEE (reference sequence). CDR3 protein: CASSPLSGGASEQYF. CDR3 nucleotide sequence: TGTGCCAGCAGCCCTCTAAGCGGGGGGGCCAGCGAGCAGTACTTC.

The chain recombines TRBV20-1 with TRBJ1-1; no firm D call. V lost 6 bases, J lost 5 bases, and 10 bases lay in between. The CDR3 has 11 amino acids. Germline V gene lookup returns CDR1 DFQATT and CDR2 SNEGSKA (reference sequence). As DNA, the CDR3 is TGCAGTGCCCTTAGGGAGACTGAAGCTTTCTTT. It yields the protein CSALRETEAFF.

The chain combines TRBV28 with TRBJ2-1; D unclear. Germline V gene lookup returns CDR1 MDHEN and CDR2 SYDVKM. The CDR3 consists of 12 residues. V was shortened by 5 bases and J by 7 bases, with 9 bases between the two germline ends. DNA of the CDR3: TGTGCCAGCAGTAGGGCTGTAAATGAGCAGTTCTTC. This gives the protein CASSRAVNEQFF.

This clone was picked up one time. The CDR3 DNA is TGTGCCAGCAGCCAAGAGCCTAGCGGGAGCTTGGAGACCCAGTACTTC. Translated, it gives CASSQEPSGSLETQYF. The rearrangement uses TRBV4-2 and TRBJ2-5, with 10 bases lining up with TRBD2. Losses at the gene ends were 0 bases for V and 5 bases for J; bases not matched to a gene: 6. The CDR3 has 16 amino acids. The germline gives CDR1 LGHNA, CDR2 YNFKEQ.

CDR3 residues: CASSLTRSGNSYEQYF. The DNA of the CDR3 is TGTGCCAGCAGTTTAACCCGTAGCGGGAACTCCTACGAGCAGTACTTC. The V call is TRBV28, the J call TRBJ2-7; 8 nucleotides match TRBD2. The V segment lost 2 bases and the J segment 0 bases; nucleotides outside the gene matches: 6. The CDR3 has 16 residues. Germline values: CDR1 MDHEN, CDR2 SYDVKM. Full variable domain (remainder filled in from reference TRBV28 and TRBJ2-7): DVKVTQSSRYLVKRTGEKVFLECVQDMDHENMFWYRQDPGLGLRLIYFSYDVKMKEKGDIPEGYSVSREKKERFSLILESASTNQTSMYLCASSLTRSGNSYEQYFGPGTRLTVT.

The chain carries TRBV15 and TRBJ2-1; 10 bases are shared with TRBD1. V was pared by 4 bases and J by 6 bases, with 3 bases of the junction left unmatched. The germline gives CDR1 LNHNV, CDR2 YYDKDF (reference sequence). CDR3 size: 14 residues. CDR3 nucleotide sequence: TGTGCCACCAGCATCCGACAGGGGGCCAATGAGCAGTTCTTC. It yields the protein CATSIRQGANEQFF.

This clone was detected only once. V gene TRBV7-9 combines with J gene TRBJ1-5, with D possibly being TRBD1 (5 bases). The CDR3 has 14 amino acids. The V end was cut by 3 bases, the J end by 4 bases, with 10 bases between. Germline V gene data show CDR1 as SEHNR and CDR2 as FQNEAQ (reference sequence). The CDR3 DNA reads TGTGCCAGCAGCTTTGAGGGGTTGAATCAGCCCCAGCATTTT. Translating gives CASSFEGLNQPQHF.